This TCR beta chain was sequenced for a study of blood T cell repertoires in COVID-19. Profiled with immunoSEQ multiplex PCR; TCRdb holds only in-frame clones, not every one. The repertoire includes some 130,000 clones, about 85% of them detected once, and approximately 10% sits in the top ten. CDR3 length: 11 amino acids. Unmatched junction bases numbered 2, after V lost 5 bases and J lost 10 bases. Germline V gives CDR1 SGHNT, CDR2 YENEEA. The chain employs TRBV11-3 and TRBJ2-1; the match to TRBD2 covers 7 bases. The sample taken for sequencing was peripheral blood. The TCR sequence derives from a man of 80 years or more with acute or convalescent COVID-19. CDR3 protein: CASSQAGEQFF. The CDR3 DNA reads TGTGCCAGCAGCCAAGCGGGAGAGCAGTTCTTC.